The 5 T cell receptor beta chains below come from one sample, sequenced in a study of shared T cell receptors in the human thymus. Some clones are missing from TCRdb's copy, which holds only in-frame ones; the method was immunoSEQ multiplex PCR. The repertoire consists of 630,000 or so clones, with more than 75% occurring once and the leading ten covering under 0.01%. The same specimen was also included in a second study, on human thymus T cells.

Sequences were obtained from thymocytes. Every receptor here comes from a boy under three years old with a congenital heart defect.

This chain joins TRBV7-9 and TRBJ1-1, with D tentatively TRBD1 (6 bases). V gave up 0 bases and J gave up 10 bases, with 18 bases separating them. The CDR3 consists of 15 residues. In germline, CDR1 is SEHNR, CDR2 FQNEAQ (reference sequence). CDR3 protein: CASSLAANRDCGAFF. The CDR3 nucleotides are TGTGCCAGCAGCTTAGCCGCAAACAGGGATTGTGGAGCTTTCTTT.

The sample holds a few counts of this clone. The CDR3 DNA follows: TGTGCCACCAGCAGAGTGGCAGACAAGAATCAGCCCCAGCATTTT. Protein product: CATSRVADKNQPQHF. The chain recombines TRBV15 with TRBJ1-5; D gene unclear. CDR1 and CDR2 (germline): LNHNV, YYDKDF (reference sequence). The CDR3 runs 15 residues. V was pared by 1 base and J by 4 bases, with 11 bases between.

This chain connects TRBV28 to TRBJ1-5; 12 nucleotides align to TRBD1. The CDR3 spans 22 residues. V gave up 3 bases and J gave up 1 base; unmatched junction bases: 19. Germline loops: CDR1 MDHEN, CDR2 SYDVKM. CDR3 region: CASSFGLTGGTGGVVSNQPQHF. CDR3 in DNA: TGTGCCAGCAGTTTTGGCCTTACCGGGGGGACAGGGGGCGTCGTAAGCAATCAGCCCCAGCATTTT. The full variable domain, with the rest looked up from reference TRBV28 and TRBJ1-5, is DVKVTQSSRYLVKRTGEKVFLECVQDMDHENMFWYRQDPGLGLRLIYFSYDVKMKEKGDIPEGYSVSREKKERFSLILESASTNQTSMYLCASSFGLTGGTGGVVSNQPQHFGDGTRLSIL.

The chain links TRBV14 to TRBJ1-6, with 9 bases that match TRBD1. CDR3 length: 16 residues. CDR1 is SGHDN, CDR2 FVKESK, per germline. V dropped 1 base and J dropped 10; count of bases not matched to a gene: 8. The CDR3 region has the DNA TGTGCCAGCAGCCAAGGATACCGGGACAGGGACTCACCCCTCCACTTT. Protein product: CASSQGYRDRDSPLHF.

The chain has TRBV27 and TRBJ1-1, with D possibly being TRBD1 (6 bases). The CDR3 loop spans 15 amino acids. Germline V lookup: CDR1 MNHEY, CDR2 SMNVEV (reference sequence). Trimming stripped 2 bases from V and 5 bases from J, with 15 bases between. The DNA for the CDR3 is TGTGCCAGCAGTTTAAAAGGTCAGGGGTTGACTGAAGCTTTCTTT. It yields the protein CASSLKGQGLTEAFF.